Given below is one T cell receptor beta chain in context. Different DNA sequences within this sample yield the same CDR3. The authors extracted RNA and reverse transcribed it into cDNA as the sequencing template. Here immunoSEQ multiplex PCR was the method, and the copy in TCRdb shows in-frame clones only, minus some. In the table there are about 110,000 clones, under 60% of which are singletons. The sample originates from a study of CD8+ T cells in alopecia areata. Alopecia areata patients gave lesional scalp punch biopsies and peripheral blood samples. Starting from PBMCs, sorting isolated CD4+ and CD8+ T cells. V dropped 6 bases and J dropped 4 bases, with 7 bases sitting between them. The CDR3 totals 11 residues. Germline V gives CDR1 SQVTM, CDR2 ANQGSEA.

This clonotype was obtained from a human donor with alopecia areata. Sequencing was done on a sample of NKG2D-low CD8+ T cells sorted from blood. V gene TRBV29-1 combines with J gene TRBJ2-1; no definite D call. The CDR3 DNA reads TGCAGCGTGGCGGAGTACAATGAGCAGTTCTTC. This codes for CSVAEYNEQFF.